Only a few counts were recorded for the clone carrying this T cell receptor (beta chain). Its target is not known. The source of the sample is a study of T cells in Graves' hyperthyroidism and ophthalmopathy. Study results and limitations: Most expanded thyroid clonotypes above 0.001 recurred in blood.

TCR beta CDR3 sequences were amplified from RNA transcripts. TCR CDR3 regions were first amplified by RT-PCR with HTBI primers. TCRdb independently ran MiXCR on the multiplex PCR reads; one entry per CDR3 protein. The table has roughly 530,000 distinct CDR3 sequences, about a sixth seen once. The V end was cut by 1 base, the J end by 2 bases, with 9 bases between. The CDR3 length is 15 residues. The germline V gene encodes CDR1 SGHRS and CDR2 YFSETQ. With duration under 3 months, ophthalmopathy was active: Clinical Activity Score at least 3, NOSPECS at least 4. Using around 10 ml of fresh peripheral blood, PBMCs were prepared.

The chain carries TRBV5-1 and TRBJ2-2; D ambiguous. The sequence was collected from a woman between 18 and 29 years old with Graves' ophthalmopathy. Material for sequencing was blood. The CDR3 is CASSLSQSNTGELFF. The CDR3 DNA follows: TGCGCCAGCAGCTTGAGTCAGTCCAACACCGGGGAGCTGTTTTTT.